This record looks at one TCR beta chain sequence and its context. Antigen specificity is unknown. Some clones are missing from TCRdb's copy, which holds only in-frame ones; the method was immunoSEQ multiplex PCR. This table holds about 160,000 clones, 92% found once. The data belong to a study of T cell responses to AZD1222 COVID-19 vaccine. General study results and limits: Females outnumbered males among donors, who were mostly white British; clonal diversity was possibly underestimated.

V gave up 4 bases and J gave up 14 bases, with 18 bases separating them. The CDR3 totals 13 residues. The germline gives CDR1 SGHDN, CDR2 FVKESK. V gene TRBV14 combines with J gene TRBJ2-1; maybe TRBD1 (5 bases). The material was peripheral blood, obtained on day 0 of MenACWY control vaccination. The sequence was obtained from an adult in good health. CDR3 sequence: CASSPKAWVGEFF. DNA of the CDR3: TGTGCCAGCAGCCCTAAGGCCTGGGTAGGGGAGTTCTTC.